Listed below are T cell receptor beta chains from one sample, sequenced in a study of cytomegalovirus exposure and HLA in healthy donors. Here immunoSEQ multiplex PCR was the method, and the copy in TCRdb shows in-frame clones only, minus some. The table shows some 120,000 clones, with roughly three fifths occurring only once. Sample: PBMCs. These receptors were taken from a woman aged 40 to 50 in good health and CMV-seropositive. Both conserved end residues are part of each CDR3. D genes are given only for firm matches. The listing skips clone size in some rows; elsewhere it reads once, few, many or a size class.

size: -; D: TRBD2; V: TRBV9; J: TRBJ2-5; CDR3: CASSPPGGDKETQYF; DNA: TGTGCCAGCAGCCCCCCGGGGGGGGACAAAGAGACCCAGTACTTC
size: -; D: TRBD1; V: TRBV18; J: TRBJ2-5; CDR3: CASSDTGTGLETQYF; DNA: TGTGCCAGCTCAGATACCGGGACAGGGCTGGAGACCCAGTACTTC
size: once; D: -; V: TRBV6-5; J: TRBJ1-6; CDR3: CASKRDFERNSPLHF; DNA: TGTGCCAGCAAACGGGACTTCGAAAGGAATTCACCCCTCCACTTT
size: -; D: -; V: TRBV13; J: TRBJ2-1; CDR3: CASSAPGAKSVPTYNEQFF; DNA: TGTGCCAGCAGCGCCCCAGGGGCGAAGAGCGTACCCACCTACAATGAGCAGTTCTTC
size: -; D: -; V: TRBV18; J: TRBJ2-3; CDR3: CASSPLEGDTQYF; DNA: TGTGCCAGCTCACCACTTGAGGGAGATACGCAGTATTTT
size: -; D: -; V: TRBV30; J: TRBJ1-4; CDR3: CAWSVQVLTRTKLFF; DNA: TGTGCCTGGAGTGTACAGGTCTTAACCAGAACAAAACTGTTTTTT
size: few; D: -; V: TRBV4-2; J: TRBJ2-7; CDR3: CASSRLGGGREQYF; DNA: TGTGCCAGCAGCCGCCTGGGAGGAGGGCGAGAGCAGTACTTC
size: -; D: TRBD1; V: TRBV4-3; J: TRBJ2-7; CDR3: CASSRGQGSSYEQYF; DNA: TGCGCCAGCAGCCGCGGACAGGGAAGCTCCTACGAGCAGTACTTC
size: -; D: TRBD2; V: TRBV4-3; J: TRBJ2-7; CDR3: CASSQSLTSGYEQYF; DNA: TGCGCCAGCAGCCAAAGCTTGACTAGCGGGTACGAGCAGTACTTC
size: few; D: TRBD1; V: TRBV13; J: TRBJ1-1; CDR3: CASNPETGGKTEAFF; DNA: TGTGCCAGCAACCCTGAGACAGGGGGTAAGACTGAAGCTTTCTTT
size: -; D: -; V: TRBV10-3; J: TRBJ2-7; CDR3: CAISERQGGSYEQYF; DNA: TGTGCCATCAGTGAGAGGCAGGGGGGCTCCTACGAGCAGTACTTC
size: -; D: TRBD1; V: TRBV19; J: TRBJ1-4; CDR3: CASIGTDRGDEKLFF; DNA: TGTGCCAGTATAGGCACGGACAGGGGCGATGAAAAACTGTTTTTT